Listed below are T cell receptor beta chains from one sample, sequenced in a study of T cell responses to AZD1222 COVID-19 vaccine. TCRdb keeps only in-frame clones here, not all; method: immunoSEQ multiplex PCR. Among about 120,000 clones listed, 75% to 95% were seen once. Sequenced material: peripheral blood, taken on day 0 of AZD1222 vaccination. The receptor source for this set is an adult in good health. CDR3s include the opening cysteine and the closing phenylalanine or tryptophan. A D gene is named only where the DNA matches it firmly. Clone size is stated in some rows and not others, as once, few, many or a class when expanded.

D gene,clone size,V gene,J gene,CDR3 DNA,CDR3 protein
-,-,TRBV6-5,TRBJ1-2,TGTGCCAGCAGTTACTCGGGTGGTTCTGATGGCTACACCTTC,CASSYSGGSDGYTF
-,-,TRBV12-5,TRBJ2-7,TGTGCTAGTGTACAGGAGCCCTACGAGCAGTACTTC,CASVQEPYEQYF
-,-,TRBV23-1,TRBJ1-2,TGCGCCAGCAGTCAACAGTCGGTATTCCCCGCCGGAAGAGGCTACACCTTC,CASSQQSVFPAGRGYTF
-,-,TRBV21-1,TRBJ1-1,TGTGCCAGCAGTACACCCGGGACAGGGAGGACCACTGAAGCTTTCTTT,CASSTPGTGRTTEAFF
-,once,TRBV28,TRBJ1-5,TGTGCCAGCACCCCCTCTGGTCAGCCCCAGCATTTT,CASTPSGQPQHF
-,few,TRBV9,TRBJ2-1,TGTGCCAGCAGCGTACTCTCCTCCTACAATGAGCAGTTCTTC,CASSVLSSYNEQFF
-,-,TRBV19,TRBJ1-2,TGTGCCAGTAGTGGAGCAGCCCGAAGGGATGGCTACACCTTC,CASSGAARRDGYTF
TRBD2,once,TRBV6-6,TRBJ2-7,TGTGCCAGCATGAGACTAGCGGGGTTGAACGAGCAGTACTTC,CASMRLAGLNEQYF
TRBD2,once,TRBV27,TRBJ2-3,TGTGCCAGCACCCTAGCGGGAGGCACAGATACGCAGTATTTT,CASTLAGGTDTQYF
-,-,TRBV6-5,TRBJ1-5,TGTGCCAGCAGTTCCTCCTCGCGCCCTAATCAGCCCCAGCATTTT,CASSSSSRPNQPQHF
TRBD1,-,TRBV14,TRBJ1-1,TGTGCCAGCAGCCAAAACCGACAGGGGGCTTTCTTT,CASSQNRQGAFF
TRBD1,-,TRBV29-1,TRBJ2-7,TGCAGCGTTCTGGACAGGGGGAAAGGCGAGCAGTACTTC,CSVLDRGKGEQYF
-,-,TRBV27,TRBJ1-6,TGTGCCAGCAGTTTGGAGGGGGTGACCCTCCACTTT,CASSLEGVTLHF
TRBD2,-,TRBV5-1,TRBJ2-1,TGCGCCAGCAGCTTGGTTGCGGGAGGCTACAATGAGCAGTTCTTC,CASSLVAGGYNEQFF
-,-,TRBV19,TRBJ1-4,TGTGCCAGTAGTATAGATCTTAAGGAAAAACTGTTTTTT,CASSIDLKEKLFF
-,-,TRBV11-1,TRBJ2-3,TGTGCCAGCAGCCTAAAGATGGATGGACCAGATACGCAGTATTTT,CASSLKMDGPDTQYF
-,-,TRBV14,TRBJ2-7,TGTGCCAGCAGCGGAGACATCCTCTACGAGCAGTACTTC,CASSGDILYEQYF
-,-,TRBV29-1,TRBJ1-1,TGCAGCGTTGCCTACACTGAAGCTTTCTTT,CSVAYTEAFF
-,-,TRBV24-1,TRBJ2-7,TGTGCCACCAGTGATGGGGGTCAGACCTACGAGCAGTACTTC,CATSDGGQTYEQYF
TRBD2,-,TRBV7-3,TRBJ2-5,TGTGCCAGCAGCTCATCTAGCGGACAAGAGACCCAGTACTTC,CASSSSSGQETQYF
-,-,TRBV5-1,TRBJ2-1,TGCGCCAGCGCCCCTGACAGGAGGGACAATGAGCAGTTCTTC,CASAPDRRDNEQFF
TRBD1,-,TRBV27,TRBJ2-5,TGTGCCAGCAGAATAGGACAGGGGATCCAAGAGACCCAGTACTTC,CASRIGQGIQETQYF
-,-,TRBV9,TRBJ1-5,TGTGCCAGCAGCGTAGCTGGGGGGTACATAAATCAGCCCCAGCATTTT,CASSVAGGYINQPQHF
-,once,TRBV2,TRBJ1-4,TGTGCCAGCAGGGACCGAGCAACTAATGAAAAACTGTTTTTT,CASRDRATNEKLFF
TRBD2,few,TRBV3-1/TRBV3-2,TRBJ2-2,TGTGCCAGCAGCCCCAGGACTAGCCGCACCGGGGAGCTGTTTTTT,CASSPRTSRTGELFF
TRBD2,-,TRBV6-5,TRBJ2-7,TGTGCCAGCAGCCCCACGGGACTAGCCGAGCAGTACTTC,CASSPTGLAEQYF
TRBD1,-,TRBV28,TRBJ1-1,TGTGCCAGCGGACAGGGGACCGCTTTTGCGGCTTTCTTT,CASGQGTAFAAFF
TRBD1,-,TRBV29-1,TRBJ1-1,TGCAGCGTTGAGGGACAGGACTCGAACACTGAAGCTTTCTTT,CSVEGQDSNTEAFF
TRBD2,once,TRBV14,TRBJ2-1,TGTGCCAGCAGACGCGGACTAGCGGGAGGGCGGGGTGAGCAGTTCTTC,CASRRGLAGGRGEQFF
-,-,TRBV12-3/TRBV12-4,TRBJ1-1,TGTGCCAGCAGGCCGGGGGCGAACACTGAAGCTTTCTTT,CASRPGANTEAFF
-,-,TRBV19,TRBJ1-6,TGTGCCACTTCCTCGCTGGGCGCGCGGGCAAATTCACCCCTCCACTTT,CATSSLGARANSPLHF
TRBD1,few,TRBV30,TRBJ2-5,TGTGCCTGGAGTGTAAACAGGGGGGAGACCCAGTACTTC,CAWSVNRGETQYF
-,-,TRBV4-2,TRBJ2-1,TGTGCCAGCAGCCAGTCGATAGGGGTCAACTCCTACAATGAGCAGTTCTTC,CASSQSIGVNSYNEQFF
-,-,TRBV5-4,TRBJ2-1,TGTGCCAGCAGCTTGGGGCGTCCTTCCTACAATGAGCAGTTCTTC,CASSLGRPSYNEQFF
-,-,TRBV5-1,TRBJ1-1,TGCGCCAGCAGCTTTCTGGGGAAAGGAACTGAAGCTTTCTTT,CASSFLGKGTEAFF
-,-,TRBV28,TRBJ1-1,TGTGCCAGCAGTTTATTAGGATCGCCGGAAGCTTTCTTT,CASSLLGSPEAFF
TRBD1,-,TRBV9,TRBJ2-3,TGTGCCAGCAGCGGGGGAACAGGGGGCGCAGGCACAGATACGCAGTATTTT,CASSGGTGGAGTDTQYF
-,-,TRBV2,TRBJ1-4,TGTGCCAGCAGTGAGGGCAGGGCCTATGCAACTAATGAAAAACTGTTTTTT,CASSEGRAYATNEKLFF
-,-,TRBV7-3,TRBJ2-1,TGTGCCAGCAGCTTAACGGAGGACTATCGCAATGAGCAGTTCTTC,CASSLTEDYRNEQFF
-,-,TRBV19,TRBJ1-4,TGTGCCAGTGGAAGGGGGGCGACTAATGAAAAACTGTTTTTT,CASGRGATNEKLFF
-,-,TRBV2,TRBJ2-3,TGTGCCACCGGGAGCACAGATACGCAGTATTTT,CATGSTDTQYF
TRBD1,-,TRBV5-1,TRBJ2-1,TGCGCCAGCAGCTACTACGGACAGGGGAGCTCCTACAATGAGCAGTTCTTC,CASSYYGQGSSYNEQFF
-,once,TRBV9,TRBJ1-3,TGTGCCAGCAGCGAGGAAGGCCACTCTGGAAACACCATATATTTT,CASSEEGHSGNTIYF
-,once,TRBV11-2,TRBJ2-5,TGTGCCAGCAGCCCCTACTCTCGGCCACAAGAGACCCAGTACTTC,CASSPYSRPQETQYF
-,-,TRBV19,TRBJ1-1,TGTGCCAGTAGTACCCCTGGACGGTACACTGAAGCTTTCTTT,CASSTPGRYTEAFF
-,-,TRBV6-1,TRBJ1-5,TGTGCCAGCAGTGAAGTGGACGATCAGCCCCAGCATTTT,CASSEVDDQPQHF
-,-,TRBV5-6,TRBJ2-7,TGTGCCAGCAGCGTAGTGAGGGGCAGGGGTTACGAGCAGTACTTC,CASSVVRGRGYEQYF
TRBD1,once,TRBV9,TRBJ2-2,TGTGCCAGCAGTCGCAGGCCGAACCGGGACAGGGGTTCCGGGGAGCTGTTTTTT,CASSRRPNRDRGSGELFF
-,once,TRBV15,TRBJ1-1,TGTGCCACCAGCGCCCACCCGGGGGTCACTGAAGCTTTCTTT,CATSAHPGVTEAFF
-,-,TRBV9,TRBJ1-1,TGTGCCAGCAGCGTCGTTACGTCCGGCGGGGAAGCTTTCTTT,CASSVVTSGGEAFF
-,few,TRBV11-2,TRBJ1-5,TGTGCCAGCAGCCCCGGACACCGAAATATCAATCAGCCCCAGCATTTT,CASSPGHRNINQPQHF
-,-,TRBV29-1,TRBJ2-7,TGCAGCGTCAGAGACACCCCTTACGAGCAGTACTTC,CSVRDTPYEQYF
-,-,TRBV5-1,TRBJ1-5,TGCGCCAGCAGCTGGGGAGAGGGGGGCCAGCCCCAGCATTTT,CASSWGEGGQPQHF